Here is one T cell receptor beta chain with its context. This sample stems from a study of T cells expressing NK-cell markers. From its re-call of the 5' RACE reads, TCRdb lists each CDR3 protein once, without DNA. The sample's table shows about 190,000 distinct CDR3 sequences. The receptor's source is a man aged 18 to 69 in good health. The specimen sequenced was blood T cells: a sorted CD56 or NKG2C T cell subset, CD4+ or CD8+ T cells, or bulk PBMC T cells (not recorded which).

The CDR3 sequence: CSAREWRGNTEAFF. This chain uses TRBV20-1 with TRBJ1-1. CDR1 and CDR2 (germline): DFQATT, SNEGSKA (reference sequence). CDR3 length equals 14 residues.